This T cell receptor (beta chain) was sequenced in a study of post-analysis software for immune sequencing data. Findings and caveats of the study: The study found significantly lower normalized Chao1 diversity in multiple sclerosis patients than in controls. About five TRBV segments were more frequent in patients than controls; TRBV5-6, TRBV5-1 and TRBV20-1 belonged to this group.

Trimming took off 0 bases at V and 8 bases at J, with 11 bases between the two ends. The CDR3 has 14 residues. Germline CDR1 MNHEY, CDR2 SVGAGI. On this clonotype: Antigen: not known.

The library was made from cDNA and included unique molecular identifiers. T cells numbering about 0.85 to 11 million gave rise to 400,000 to 550,000 cDNA molecules. One entry per CDR3 protein, called by TCRdb with MiXCR from the PCR reads. The data show roughly 620,000 distinct CDR3 sequences, with about 40% seen just once and roughly 1.7% held by the top ten. The rearrangement links TRBV6-5 to TRBJ2-1, with D tentatively TRBD2 (5 bases). The sequencing input was blood. The receptor was derived from a girl aged 5-17 years with multiple sclerosis. CDR3 in DNA: TGTGCCAGCAGTTACTCTAGACCGAGGGATGAGCAGTTCTTC. Amino acid sequence: CASSYSRPRDEQFF.